These 32 T cell receptor beta chains were all obtained from the same sample, sequenced in a study of shared clonotypes between healthy human individuals. The table came from immunoSEQ multiplex PCR; TCRdb's copy has only in-frame clones and leaves some out. This sample has millions of clones; 85% to 95% occur once, and the top ten carry 0.39%. Specimen: naive CD4+ T cells from PBMCs. This sample's subset: CD45RA+ positively selected. Every receptor here comes from a young man in good health. Some clones in this sample may be carry-over from other donors' samples.

The chain has TRBV11-3 and TRBJ2-1; D not resolved. This CDR3 spans 14 amino acids. The V and J ends lost 4 bases and 0 bases respectively, with 7 bases between them. Germline V gene lookup returns CDR1 SGHNT and CDR2 YENEEA. The CDR3 here is CASSYRSSYNEQFF. CDR3 coding DNA: TGTGCCAGCAGCTACAGAAGCTCCTACAATGAGCAGTTCTTC. Drawing the rest from reference TRBV11-3 and TRBJ2-1, the complete variable domain is EAGVVQSPRYKIIEKKQPVAFWCNPISGHNTLYWYLQNLGQGPELLIRYENEEAVDDSQLPKDRFSAERLKGVDSTLKIQPAELGDSAVYLCASSYRSSYNEQFFGPGTRLTVL.

The V call is TRBV28, the J call TRBJ1-3; no reliable D call. The V gene lost 6 bases and the J gene lost 0 bases, with 12 bases spanning the gap. The CDR3 consists of 15 residues. Germline values: CDR1 MDHEN, CDR2 SYDVKM. CDR3 amino acids: CASSRPFSSGNTIYF. The CDR3 DNA reads as TGTGCCAGCAGCCGCCCGTTCAGCTCTGGAAACACCATATATTTT. The whole variable domain, remainder taken from reference TRBV28 and TRBJ1-3, is DVKVTQSSRYLVKRTGEKVFLECVQDMDHENMFWYRQDPGLGLRLIYFSYDVKMKEKGDIPEGYSVSREKKERFSLILESASTNQTSMYLCASSRPFSSGNTIYFGEGSWLTVV.

This clone was seen just once. The rearrangement uses TRBV7-9 and TRBJ2-1; D perhaps matches TRBD1 (5 bases). The germline gives CDR1 SEHNR, CDR2 FQNEAQ (reference sequence). There are 14 residues in the CDR3. V lost 2 bases, J lost 6 bases, and 11 bases lay in between. CDR3 protein: CASSLTGPGNEQFF. Written as DNA, the CDR3 is TGTGCCAGCAGCTTAACAGGACCTGGCAATGAGCAGTTCTTC.

This chain uses TRBV5-4 with TRBJ2-1; possible D gene TRBD1, 6 bases. This CDR3 contains 14 residues. Trimming cost V 4 bases and J 4 bases, with 12 bases left between them. Germline CDR1 SGHNT, CDR2 YYREEE (reference sequence). CDR3 protein: CASSPRGTYNEQFF. The CDR3 nucleotides are TGTGCCAGCAGCCCCAGGGGCACGTACAATGAGCAGTTCTTC.

The V and J genes are TRBV28 and TRBJ2-2; 8 nucleotides agree with TRBD1. The CDR3 sequence is 15 residues long. V shed 5 bases, J shed 4 bases, and the junction held 6 bases outside the gene matches. CDR1 and CDR2 from the germline V gene are MDHEN and SYDVKM. For the CDR3, the DNA is TGTGCCAGCAGTAGAGGGGACAGGTCCACCGGGGAGCTGTTTTTT. Amino acids: CASSRGDRSTGELFF.

Comments on this clone: This sample includes further DNA sequences coding for the same CDR3. The chain carries TRBV6-6 and TRBJ2-1, with D maybe TRBD1 (6 bases). V was cut by 5 bases and J by 4 bases, with 9 bases left in between. CDR3 length: 13 residues. Germline V CDR1 and CDR2: MNHNY, SVGAGI (reference sequence). The CDR3: CASSLDSYNEQFF. Here the CDR3 DNA reads TGTGCCAGCAGTCTGGACAGTTACAATGAGCAGTTCTTC.

The chain combines TRBV9 with TRBJ2-1; 9 bases align to TRBD1. The ends lost 4 bases at V and 6 bases at J; junction bases unmatched: 5. CDR3 size: 14 residues. CDR1 is SGDLS and CDR2 is YYNGEE in the germline V gene. CDR3: CASSRTGGPNEQFF. The CDR3 nucleotides are TGTGCCAGCAGCCGTACAGGGGGCCCCAATGAGCAGTTCTTC.

V gene TRBV28 combines with J gene TRBJ2-5; D is undetermined. The J call may be incorrect, as the DNA end agrees better with TRBJ2-7. The CDR3 totals 12 residues. Germline V lookup: CDR1 MDHEN, CDR2 SYDVKM. This CDR3 reads CASTSAGYEQYF. Here the CDR3 DNA reads TGTGCCAGCACTTCAGCCGGCTACGAGCAGTACTTC.

The chain combines TRBV21-1 with TRBJ2-1; the D segment call TRBD2 is taken from the table without a DNA check. TRBV21-1 is annotated as a pseudogene. The CDR3 is 17 amino acids. For the CDR3, the DNA is TGTGCCAGCAGCAATGCGGAGGGTAGCGGGAGGGCCCATGAGCAGTTCTTC. Translating gives CASSNAEGSGRAHEQFF.

In the case of this clone: Other DNA sequences in this specimen translate into the identical CDR3. The V gene is TRBV5-4, the J gene TRBJ2-1; 14 bases align to TRBD2. CDR3 length: 15 amino acids. Germline CDR1 SGHNT, CDR2 YYREEE (reference sequence). J gave up 7 bases and V 4 bases, and 4 bases lay outside the gene matches. The CDR3 sequence is CASSPGTSGSNEQFF. The CDR3 nucleotides are TGTGCCAGCAGCCCGGGGACTAGCGGGAGTAATGAGCAGTTCTTC.

Concerning this clone itself: This sample includes further DNA sequences coding for the same CDR3. For the CDR3, the DNA is TGTGCCAGCTCACCCCCGGGACTAGCGGGTAATGAGCAGTTCTTC. This gives the protein CASSPPGLAGNEQFF. The chain carries TRBV18 and TRBJ2-1, with TRBD2 matching 12 bases. The germline gives CDR1 KGHSH, CDR2 LQKENI. The CDR3 is made up of 15 amino acids. After removal of 3 bases from V and 7 bases from J, the junction contained 4 bases not matched to a gene.

This sequence joins TRBV7-9 and TRBJ2-5; D is unresolved. V lost 3 bases, J lost 5 bases, and 10 bases lay in between. The germline V gene has CDR1 SEHNR and CDR2 FQNEAQ (reference sequence). The CDR3 extends over 13 amino acids. The CDR3 protein is CASSLMIGETQYF. The CDR3 region has the DNA TGTGCCAGCAGCTTGATGATCGGGGAGACCCAGTACTTC.

The rearrangement links TRBV28 to TRBJ2-2, with TRBD2 matching over 11 bases. Germline values: CDR1 MDHEN, CDR2 SYDVKM. Trimming at V came to 5 bases and at J to 7 bases, leaving 9 bases not matched to a gene. The CDR3 totals 16 residues. CDR3: CASSPLAGGPFGELFF. CDR3 DNA sequence: TGTGCCAGCAGTCCATTAGCGGGAGGGCCTTTCGGGGAGCTGTTTTTT.

Turning to this clone: At the DNA level, this CDR3 is encoded by other sequences in the same sample as well. The V gene is TRBV9, the J gene TRBJ2-5; D not resolved. CDR1 and CDR2 from the germline V gene are SGDLS and YYNGEE. The V end was cut by 0 bases, the J end by 1 base, with 7 bases between. The CDR3 contains 14 residues. The CDR3 region has the DNA TGTGCCAGCAGCGTAGGCACAGTCCAAGAGACCCAGTACTTC. Its protein is CASSVGTVQETQYF. The full variable domain, with the rest looked up from reference TRBV9 and TRBJ2-5, is DSGVTQTPKHLITATGQRVTLRCSPRSGDLSVYWYQQSLDQGLQFLIQYYNGEERAKGNILERFSAQQFPDLHSELNLSSLELGDSALYFCASSVGTVQETQYFGPGTRLLVL.

The CDR3 DNA is TGTGCCAGCAGCTTGGGAAACTCTGGAAACACCATATATTTT. Its translation is CASSLGNSGNTIYF. The V gene is TRBV5-6, the J gene TRBJ1-3; no reliable D call. V was shortened by 0 bases and J by 0 bases, with 4 bases between the two germline ends. The CDR3 sequence is 14 residues long. Per germline, CDR1 SGHDT and CDR2 YYEEEE.

The chain employs TRBV11-3 and TRBJ2-1, with a possible D match to TRBD2 (6 bases). CDR3 length: 14 residues. V was trimmed by 5 bases and J by 6 bases, leaving 14 bases between them. Germline V lookup: CDR1 SGHNT, CDR2 YENEEA. Here the CDR3 reads CASSPRDFANEQFF. The CDR3 DNA reads as TGTGCCAGCAGCCCTAGGGACTTCGCCAATGAGCAGTTCTTC.

V gene TRBV10-3 combines with J gene TRBJ2-6; TRBD1 matches at 9 bases. After removal of 6 bases from V and 4 bases from J, the junction contained 4 bases not matched to a gene. This CDR3 spans 15 amino acids. In germline, CDR1 is ENHRY, CDR2 SYGVKD. This CDR3 reads CAISRDRAGANVLTF. The DNA for the CDR3 is TGTGCCATCAGCCGGGACAGGGCCGGGGCCAACGTCCTGACTTTC.

The CDR3 bases are TGTGCCAGCAGTTACTCGGTACGGGGGACTGAAGCTTTCTTT. The encoded protein is CASSYSVRGTEAFF. The chain couples TRBV6-5 to TRBJ1-1, with D perhaps matching TRBD1 (5 bases). The CDR3 consists of 14 residues. Looked up from germline, CDR1 is MNHEY and CDR2 is SVGAGI. Trimming stripped 0 bases from V and 5 bases from J, with 10 bases between.

The V call is TRBV7-2, the J call TRBJ2-7; tentative D call: TRBD1 (6 bases). The germline V gene has CDR1 SGHTA and CDR2 FQGNSA. The CDR3 covers 15 residues. With 4 bases removed from V and 2 bases from J, the gap between germline ends came to 15 bases. In nucleotides, the CDR3 is TGTGCCAGCAGCTCACGTGAGGGGGTAACCTACGAGCAGTACTTC. Translated: CASSSREGVTYEQYF.

The CDR3 protein is CASSDDRAVAEAFF. Here the CDR3 DNA reads TGTGCCAGCAGTGACGACAGGGCGGTCGCTGAAGCTTTCTTT. The rearrangement links TRBV2 to TRBJ1-1, with 7 bases fitting TRBD1. Germline V gene lookup returns CDR1 SNHLY and CDR2 FYNNEI. The CDR3 has 14 residues. With 3 bases clipped from V and 6 bases from J, the junction kept 7 bases outside the gene matches.

A note on this clone: Different DNA sequences within this sample yield the same CDR3. This chain connects TRBV7-9 to TRBJ2-1, with 13 positions matching TRBD2. This CDR3 has 16 amino acids. Germline lookup yields CDR1 SEHNR and CDR2 FQNEAQ (reference sequence). The ends lost 1 base at V and 3 bases at J; junction bases unmatched: 0. The CDR3 bases are TGTGCCAGCAGCTTAGGACTAGCGGGAGGCTACAATGAGCAGTTCTTC. Translating gives CASSLGLAGGYNEQFF.

The chain is built from TRBV6-1 and TRBJ2-5, with TRBD1 identical over 7 bases. V gave up 10 bases and J gave up 5 bases; unmatched junction bases: 16. Per the germline V gene, CDR1 is MNHNS and CDR2 is SASEGT. This CDR3 is built from 15 residues. In DNA form, the CDR3 reads TGTGCCACATCCCGCCTGGACAGGCTTACCGAGACCCAGTACTTC. Translating gives CATSRLDRLTETQYF.

The chain uses TRBV7-2 and TRBJ1-2, with a tentative D call TRBD1 (6 bases). Germline values: CDR1 SGHTA, CDR2 FQGNSA. Trimming took off 5 bases at V and 8 bases at J, with 12 bases between the two ends. This CDR3 is 12 amino acids long. The CDR3 loop reads CASSARGQGYTF. The CDR3 nucleotides read TGTGCCAGCAGCGCCCGTGGACAGGGCTACACCTTC.

The chain carries TRBV7-9 and TRBJ2-2, with 11 bases lining up with TRBD2. This CDR3 has 19 amino acids. The J segment lost 1 base and the V segment lost 6 bases, leaving 13 bases of the junction unmatched. Germline lookup yields CDR1 SEHNR and CDR2 FQNEAQ (reference sequence). The CDR3: CASSRAGPTSGRNTGELFF. CDR3 in DNA: TGTGCCAGCAGTCGAGCGGGCCCTACTAGCGGGAGGAACACCGGGGAGCTGTTTTTT.

CDR3 sequence: CASSHNPNTGNRDGYTF. The CDR3 DNA sequence: TGTGCCAGCAGCCACAACCCAAATACAGGGAATCGGGATGGCTACACCTTC. The J gene is TRBJ1-2, the V gene TRBV5-4, with D perhaps TRBD1 (6 bases). The germline V gene has CDR1 SGHNT and CDR2 YYREEE (reference sequence). Trimming took 4 bases from V and 6 from J, leaving 25 bases between them. The CDR3 sequence is 17 residues long.

The rearrangement joins TRBV28 to TRBJ1-5; no clear D gene. The CDR3 covers 15 residues. Germline assignment: CDR1 MDHEN and CDR2 SYDVKM. Trimming stripped 1 base from V and 7 bases from J, with 14 bases between. The CDR3 coding sequence is TGTGCCAGCAGTTTATCTCTCGGTGGTAGACAGCCCCAGCATTTT. Protein: CASSLSLGGRQPQHF.

The chain combines TRBV6-1 with TRBJ1-1, with 8 bases fitting TRBD1. This CDR3 contains 14 residues. Germline CDR1 MNHNS, CDR2 SASEGT. V shed 8 bases and J 1 base; nucleotides not matched to a gene: 6. The CDR3 is CASRQGSSNTEAFF. In DNA form, the CDR3 reads TGTGCCAGCCGACAGGGGAGTTCGAACACTGAAGCTTTCTTT.

The rearrangement links TRBV5-1 to TRBJ2-3, with D perhaps TRBD1 (5 bases). CDR3 length: 14 amino acids. Germline-derived CDR1 and CDR2 are SGHRS and YFSETQ. The V end lost 1 base, the J end lost 4 bases, and 10 bases lay between the germline ends. The CDR3 region has the DNA TGCGCCAGCAGCTTGCAGGTCAGGGCAGATACGCAGTATTTT. Translating gives CASSLQVRADTQYF.

The rearrangement uses TRBV10-1 and TRBJ1-4; weak D call: TRBD1 (5 bases). The CDR3 is 13 amino acids. Germline values: CDR1 WNHNN, CDR2 SYGVQD (reference sequence). V was trimmed by 4 bases and J by 8 bases, leaving 11 bases between them. The CDR3 reads CASSGGASEKLFF. CDR3 in DNA: TGCGCCAGCAGTGGCGGGGCCAGCGAAAAACTGTTTTTT.

The genes are TRBV4-1 and TRBJ1-1, with D unclear. Deletions cut 0 bases from V and 0 bases from J, with 8 bases between. The CDR3 is made up of 15 amino acids. From germline, CDR1 is MGHRA and CDR2 YSYEKL. The CDR3 is CASSQEVGLNTEAFF. Here the CDR3 DNA reads TGCGCCAGCAGCCAAGAAGTAGGACTGAACACTGAAGCTTTCTTT.

The V gene is TRBV28, the J gene TRBJ1-1; D unclear. The length of the CDR3 is 15 residues. The V gene lost 4 bases and the J gene lost 4 bases, with 16 bases spanning the gap. The germline gives CDR1 MDHEN, CDR2 SYDVKM. The CDR3 sequence: CASSSRGGIVTEAFF. CDR3 coding DNA: TGTGCCAGCAGTTCCCGAGGAGGGATAGTCACTGAAGCTTTCTTT.

In the case of this clone: The identical CDR3 is also encoded by other nucleotide sequences in the sample. The chain has TRBV27 and TRBJ2-2; D possibly corresponds to TRBD1 (6 bases). The CDR3 totals 13 residues. Trimming removed 2 bases from V and 5 bases from J, with 6 bases in between. Germline assignment: CDR1 MNHEY and CDR2 SMNVEV (reference sequence). The CDR3 sequence is CASSLRGTGELFF. Written as DNA, the CDR3 is TGTGCCAGCAGTTTAAGGGGGACCGGGGAGCTGTTTTTT.